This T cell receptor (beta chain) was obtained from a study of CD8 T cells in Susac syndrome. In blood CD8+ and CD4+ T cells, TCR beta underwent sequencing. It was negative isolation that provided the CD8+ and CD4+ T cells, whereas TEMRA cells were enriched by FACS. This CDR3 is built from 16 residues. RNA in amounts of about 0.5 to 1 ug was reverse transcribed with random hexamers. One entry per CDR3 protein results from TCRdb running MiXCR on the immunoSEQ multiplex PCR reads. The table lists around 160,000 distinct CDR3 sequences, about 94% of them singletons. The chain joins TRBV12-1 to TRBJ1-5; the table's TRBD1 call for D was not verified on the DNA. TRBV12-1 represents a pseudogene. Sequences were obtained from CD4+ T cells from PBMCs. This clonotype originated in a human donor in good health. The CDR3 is CASSFAGRQGCQPQHF. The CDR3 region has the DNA TGTGCCAGCAGCTTCGCCGGCAGACAGGGCTGTCAGCCCCAGCATTTT.